The TCR beta chain under discussion was sequenced for a study of T cell changes during pregnancy in multiple sclerosis. There are a few counts of this clone. TCRdb's table, derived via immunoSEQ multiplex PCR, lists solely in-frame clones and lacks some. The repertoire includes 85,000 to 90,000 clones, around 93% of them detected once, and around 2% sits in the top ten. This CDR3 has 17 residues. Losses at the gene ends were 4 bases for V and 0 bases for J; bases not matched to a gene: 5. Per the germline V gene, CDR1 is SGHRS and CDR2 is YFSETQ. This clonotype originated in a female donor in good health, enrolled as a control in a pregnancy study. The chain uses TRBV5-1 and TRBJ1-6, with 9 positions matching TRBD1. The material was peripheral blood, obtained in the first trimester of pregnancy. DNA of the CDR3: TGCGCCAGCAGCACGGACAGGGGAAGCTCCTATAATTCACCCCTCCACTTT. It translates to CASSTDRGSSYNSPLHF.